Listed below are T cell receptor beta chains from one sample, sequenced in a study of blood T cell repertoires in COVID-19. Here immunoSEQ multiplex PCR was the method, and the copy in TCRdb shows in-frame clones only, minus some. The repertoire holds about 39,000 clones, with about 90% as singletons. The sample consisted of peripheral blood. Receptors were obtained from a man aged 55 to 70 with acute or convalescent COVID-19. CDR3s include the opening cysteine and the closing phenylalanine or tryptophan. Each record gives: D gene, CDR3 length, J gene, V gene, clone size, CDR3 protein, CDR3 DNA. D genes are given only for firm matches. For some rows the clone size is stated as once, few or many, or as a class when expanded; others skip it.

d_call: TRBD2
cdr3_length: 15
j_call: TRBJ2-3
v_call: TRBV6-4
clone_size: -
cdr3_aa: CASSGGAGSTDTQYF
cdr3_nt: TGTGCCAGCAGTGGCGGAGCGGGGAGCACAGATACGCAGTATTTT

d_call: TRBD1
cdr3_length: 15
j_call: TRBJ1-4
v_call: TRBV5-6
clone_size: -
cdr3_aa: CASSSPGQGRARLFF
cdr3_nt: TGTGCCAGCAGCTCGCCGGGACAGGGTCGCGCGAGACTGTTTTTT

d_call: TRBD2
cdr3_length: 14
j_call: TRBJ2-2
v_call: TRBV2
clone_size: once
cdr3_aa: CASRTSGTTGELFF
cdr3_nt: TGTGCCAGCAGGACTAGCGGGACCACCGGGGAGCTGTTTTTT

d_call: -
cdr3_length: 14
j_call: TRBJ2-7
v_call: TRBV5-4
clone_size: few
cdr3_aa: CASSLGTDTYEQYF
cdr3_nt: TGTGCCAGCAGCTTGGGAACAGATACGTACGAGCAGTACTTC

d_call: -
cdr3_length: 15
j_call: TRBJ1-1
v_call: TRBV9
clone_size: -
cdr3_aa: CASSPQAGGWTEAFF
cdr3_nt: TGTGCCAGCAGCCCTCAGGCGGGGGGATGGACTGAAGCTTTCTTT

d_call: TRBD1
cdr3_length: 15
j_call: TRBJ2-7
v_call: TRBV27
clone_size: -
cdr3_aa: CASSSRDRAVYEQYF
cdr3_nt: TGTGCCAGCAGTTCAAGGGACAGGGCAGTATACGAGCAGTACTTC

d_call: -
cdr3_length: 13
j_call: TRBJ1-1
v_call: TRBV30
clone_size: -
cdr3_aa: CAWQTTGGTEAFF
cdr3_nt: TGTGCCTGGCAAACGACAGGAGGTACTGAAGCTTTCTTT

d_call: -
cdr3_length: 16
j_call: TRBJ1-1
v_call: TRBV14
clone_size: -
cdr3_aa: CASSPDSQAWNTEAFF
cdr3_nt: TGTGCCAGCAGCCCAGACTCCCAGGCCTGGAACACTGAAGCTTTCTTT

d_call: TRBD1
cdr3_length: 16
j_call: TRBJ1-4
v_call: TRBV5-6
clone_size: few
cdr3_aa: CASSFLGQGVGEKLFF
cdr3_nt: TGTGCCAGCAGCTTCTTAGGACAGGGCGTCGGGGAAAAACTGTTTTTT

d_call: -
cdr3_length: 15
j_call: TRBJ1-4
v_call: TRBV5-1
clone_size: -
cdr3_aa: CASSSEQAANEKLFF
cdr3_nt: TGCGCCAGCAGCTCGGAACAGGCAGCTAATGAAAAACTGTTTTTT

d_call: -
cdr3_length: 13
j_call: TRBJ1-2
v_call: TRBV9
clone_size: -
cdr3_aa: CASSVSRIAGYTF
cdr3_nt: TGTGCCAGCAGCGTAAGCAGGATTGCTGGCTACACCTTC

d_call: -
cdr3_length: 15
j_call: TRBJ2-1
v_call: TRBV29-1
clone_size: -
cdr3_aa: CSVNFLALRYNEQFF
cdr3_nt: TGCAGCGTTAACTTCCTAGCGTTGAGATACAATGAGCAGTTCTTC

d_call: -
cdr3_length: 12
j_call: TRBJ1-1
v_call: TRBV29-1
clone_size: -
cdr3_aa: CSGARVGAEAFF
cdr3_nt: TGCAGCGGTGCCCGTGTCGGGGCTGAAGCTTTCTTT

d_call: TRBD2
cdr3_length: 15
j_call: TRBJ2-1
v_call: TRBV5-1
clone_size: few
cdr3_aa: CASSPSGSSYNEQFF
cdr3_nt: TGCGCCAGCAGCCCAAGCGGGAGCTCCTACAATGAGCAGTTCTTC

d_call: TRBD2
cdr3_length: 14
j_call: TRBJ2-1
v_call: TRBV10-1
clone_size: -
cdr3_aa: CASSPSGTYNEQFF
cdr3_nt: TGCGCCAGCAGCCCTAGCGGAACCTACAATGAGCAGTTCTTC

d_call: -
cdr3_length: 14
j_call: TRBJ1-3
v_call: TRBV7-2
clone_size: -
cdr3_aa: CASSLRQGGNTIYF
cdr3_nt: TGTGCCAGCAGCTTACGGCAGGGTGGAAACACCATATATTTT

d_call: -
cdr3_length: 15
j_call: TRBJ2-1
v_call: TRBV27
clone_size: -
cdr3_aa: CASSLFRSLGNEQFF
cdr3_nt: TGTGCCAGCAGTTTATTTAGGAGTTTGGGCAATGAGCAGTTCTTC

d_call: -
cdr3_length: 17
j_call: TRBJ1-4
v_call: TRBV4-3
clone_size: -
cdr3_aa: CASSLKGGRARGVKLFF
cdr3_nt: TGCGCCAGCAGCCTGAAGGGAGGTAGGGCAAGGGGAGTAAAACTGTTTTTT

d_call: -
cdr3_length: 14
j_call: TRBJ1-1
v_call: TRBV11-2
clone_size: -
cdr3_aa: CASSLRGGDTEAFF
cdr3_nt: TGTGCCAGCAGCTTACGGGGCGGGGACACTGAAGCTTTCTTT

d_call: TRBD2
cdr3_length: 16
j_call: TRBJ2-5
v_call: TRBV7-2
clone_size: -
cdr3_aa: CASSLTSGAYQETQYF
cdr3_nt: TGTGCCAGCAGCCTAACTAGCGGGGCGTACCAAGAGACCCAGTACTTC

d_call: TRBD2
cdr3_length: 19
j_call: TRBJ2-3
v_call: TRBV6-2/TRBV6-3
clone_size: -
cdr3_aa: CASSYVLSSGAPSTDTQYF
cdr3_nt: TGTGCCAGCAGTTACGTACTGTCTAGCGGAGCCCCTAGCACAGATACGCAGTATTTT

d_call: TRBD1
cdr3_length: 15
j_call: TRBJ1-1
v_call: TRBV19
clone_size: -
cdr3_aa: CASQQGGIMNTEAFF
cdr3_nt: TGTGCCAGCCAACAGGGGGGGATTATGAACACTGAAGCTTTCTTT